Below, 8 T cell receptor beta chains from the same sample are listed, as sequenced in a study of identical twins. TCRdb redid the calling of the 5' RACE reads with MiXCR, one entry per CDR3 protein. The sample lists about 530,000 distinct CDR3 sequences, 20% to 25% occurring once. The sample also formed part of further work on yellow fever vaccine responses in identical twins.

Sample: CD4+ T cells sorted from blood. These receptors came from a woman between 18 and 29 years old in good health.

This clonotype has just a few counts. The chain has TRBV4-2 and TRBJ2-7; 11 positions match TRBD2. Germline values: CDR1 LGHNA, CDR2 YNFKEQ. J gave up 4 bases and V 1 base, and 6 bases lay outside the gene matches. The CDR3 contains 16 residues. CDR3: CASSQAQTSGTYEQYF. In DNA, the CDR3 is TGTGCCAGCAGCCAAGCTCAGACTAGCGGGACGTACGAGCAGTACTTC.

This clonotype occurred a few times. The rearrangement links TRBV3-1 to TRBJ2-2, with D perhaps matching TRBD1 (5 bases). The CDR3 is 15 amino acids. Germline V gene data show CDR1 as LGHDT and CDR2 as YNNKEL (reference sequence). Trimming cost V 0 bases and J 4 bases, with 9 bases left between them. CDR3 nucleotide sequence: TGTGCCAGCAGCCAAGATAGGGGTCCCACCGGGGAGCTGTTTTTT. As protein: CASSQDRGPTGELFF. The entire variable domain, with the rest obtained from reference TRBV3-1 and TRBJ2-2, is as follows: DTAVSQTPKYLVTQMGNDKSIKCEQNLGHDTMYWYKQDSKKFLKIMFSYNNKELIINETVPNRFSPKSPDKAHLNLHINSLELGDSAVYFCASSQDRGPTGELFFGEGSRLTVL.

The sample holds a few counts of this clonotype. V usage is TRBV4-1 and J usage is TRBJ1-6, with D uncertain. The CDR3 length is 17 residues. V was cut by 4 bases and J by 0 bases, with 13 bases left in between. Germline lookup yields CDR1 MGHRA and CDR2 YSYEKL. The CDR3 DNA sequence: TGCGCCAGCAGCCCTGACGTTCGCATCTCCTATAATTCACCCCTCCACTTT. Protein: CASSPDVRISYNSPLHF.

CDR3 in DNA: TGTGCCAGCAGGGGCTTGGGGGGGTCCACTGAAGCTTTCTTT. This translates into CASRGLGGSTEAFF. The rearrangement joins TRBV25-1 to TRBJ1-1, with D tentatively TRBD1 (5 bases). CDR3 length: 14 residues. V dropped 6 bases and J dropped 4 bases, with 15 bases sitting between them. Germline V gene lookup returns CDR1 MGHDK and CDR2 SYGVNS.

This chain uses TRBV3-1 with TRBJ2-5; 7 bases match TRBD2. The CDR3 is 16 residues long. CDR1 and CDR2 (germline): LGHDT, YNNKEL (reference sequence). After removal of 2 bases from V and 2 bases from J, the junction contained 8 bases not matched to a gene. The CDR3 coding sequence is TGTGCCAGCAGCCAAACCTTCGGGCGGGGGCAAGAGACCCAGTACTTC. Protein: CASSQTFGRGQETQYF.

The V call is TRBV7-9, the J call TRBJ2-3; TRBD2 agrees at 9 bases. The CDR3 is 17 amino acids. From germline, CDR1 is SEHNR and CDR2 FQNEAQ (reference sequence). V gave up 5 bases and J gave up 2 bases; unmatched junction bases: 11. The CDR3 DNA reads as TGTGCCAGCAGCAAAAGGGACCGACTAGCGGACACAGATACGCAGTATTTT. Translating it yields CASSKRDRLADTDTQYF. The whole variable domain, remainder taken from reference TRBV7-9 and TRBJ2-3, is DTGVSQNPRHKITKRGQNVTFRCDPISEHNRLYWYRQTLGQGPEFLTYFQNEAQLEKSRLLSDRFSAERPKGSFSTLEIQRTEQGDSAMYLCASSKRDRLADTDTQYFGPGTRLTVL.

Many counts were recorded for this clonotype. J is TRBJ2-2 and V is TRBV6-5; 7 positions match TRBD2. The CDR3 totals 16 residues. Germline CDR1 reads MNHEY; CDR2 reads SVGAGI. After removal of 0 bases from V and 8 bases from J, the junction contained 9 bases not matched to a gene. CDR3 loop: CASSYSGGSMGGELFF. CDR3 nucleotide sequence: TGTGCCAGCAGTTACTCTGGCGGGAGTATGGGTGGGGAGCTGTTTTTT.

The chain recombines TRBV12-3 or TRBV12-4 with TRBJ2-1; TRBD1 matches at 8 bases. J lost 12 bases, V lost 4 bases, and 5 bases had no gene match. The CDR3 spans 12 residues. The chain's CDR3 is CASSSPGQVQFF. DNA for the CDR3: TGTGCCAGCAGTTCTCCGGGACAGGTGCAGTTCTTC.